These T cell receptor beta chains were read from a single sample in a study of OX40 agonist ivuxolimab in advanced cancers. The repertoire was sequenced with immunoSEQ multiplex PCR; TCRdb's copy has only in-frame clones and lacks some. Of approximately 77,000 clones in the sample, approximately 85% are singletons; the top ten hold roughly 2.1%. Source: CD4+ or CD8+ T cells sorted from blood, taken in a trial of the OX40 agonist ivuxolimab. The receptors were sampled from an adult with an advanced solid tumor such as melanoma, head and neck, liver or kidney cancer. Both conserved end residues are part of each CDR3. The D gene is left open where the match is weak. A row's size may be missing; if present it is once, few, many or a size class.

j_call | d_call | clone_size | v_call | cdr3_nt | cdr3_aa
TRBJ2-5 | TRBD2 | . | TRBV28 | TGTGCCAGCAGTCCCCGACTAGCGGGGGGTGGGGAGACCCAGTACTTC | CASSPRLAGGGETQYF
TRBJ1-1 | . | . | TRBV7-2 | TGTGCCAGCAGCTTGGGCCGAACGGGAACTGAAGCTTTCTTT | CASSLGRTGTEAFF
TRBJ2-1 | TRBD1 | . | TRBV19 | TGTGCCAGTAGTATTGCGGACAGGGCCAATGAGCAGTTCTTC | CASSIADRANEQFF
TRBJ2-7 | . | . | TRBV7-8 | TGTGCCAGCAGCTTAACGGACAACTACGAGCAGTACTTC | CASSLTDNYEQYF
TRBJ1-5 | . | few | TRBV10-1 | TGCGCCAGCAGTACAGGGAGTGATCAGCCCCAGCATTTT | CASSTGSDQPQHF
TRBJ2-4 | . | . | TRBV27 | TGTGCCAGCCAGGGCAGACTAAACATTCAGTACTTC | CASQGRLNIQYF
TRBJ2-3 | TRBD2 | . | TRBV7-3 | TGTGCCAGCAGCTTAAGCGGGGGGGCCCCAGATACGCAGTATTTT | CASSLSGGAPDTQYF
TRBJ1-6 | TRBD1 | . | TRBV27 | TGTGCCAGCAAGGGGCAGGGGGTTGCCGAGGGTTCACCCCTCCACTTT | CASKGQGVAEGSPLHF
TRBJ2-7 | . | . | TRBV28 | TGTGCCTCAGGGGGGGCGAGCGAGCAGTACTTC | CASGGASEQYF
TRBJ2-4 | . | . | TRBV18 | TGTGCCAGCTCACCCCCAGGTTTTGACAAAAACATTCAGTACTTC | CASSPPGFDKNIQYF
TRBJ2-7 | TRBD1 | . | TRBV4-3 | TGCGCCAGCAGCCAAGGACAGGGCTCCTACGAGCAGTACTTC | CASSQGQGSYEQYF
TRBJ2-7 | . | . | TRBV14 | TGTGCCAGCAGCCAAGTGAGGGGGGAGCAGTACTTC | CASSQVRGEQYF
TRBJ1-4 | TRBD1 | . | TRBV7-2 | TGTGCCAGCAGTCGTCAGGACAGGAAGGGAGAAAAACTGTTTTTT | CASSRQDRKGEKLFF
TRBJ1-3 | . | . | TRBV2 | TGTGCCAGCAGTGAAAACGCTTCTCCCTCTGGAAACACCATATATTTT | CASSENASPSGNTIYF
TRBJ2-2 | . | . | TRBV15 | TGTGCCACCAGCAGAGAGCTACAGGGTACCGGGGAGCTGTTTTTT | CATSRELQGTGELFF
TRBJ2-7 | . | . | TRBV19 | TGTGCCAGTAGCGGGGCGCGGGAGCAGTACTTC | CASSGAREQYF
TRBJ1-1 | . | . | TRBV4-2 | TGTGCCAGCACCTGGGGGGGAGAAAGACGGAACACTGAAGCTTTCTTT | CASTWGGERRNTEAFF
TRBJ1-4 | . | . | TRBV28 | TGTGCCAGCAGCTCCATAGGCAGGGGTCCGTTTTTT | CASSSIGRGPFF
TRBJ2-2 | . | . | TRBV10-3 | TGTGCCATCAGTGAGACCACCCCAGGGAACACCGGGGAGCTGTTTTTT | CAISETTPGNTGELFF
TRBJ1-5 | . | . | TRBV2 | TGTGCCCTCGGGGGAAGCCTTAGCAATCAGCCCCAGCATTTT | CALGGSLSNQPQHF
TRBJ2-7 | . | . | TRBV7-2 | TGTGCCAGCAGCTTGCAGGCGACCTACGAGCAGTACTTC | CASSLQATYEQYF
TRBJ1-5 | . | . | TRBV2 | TGTGCCAGCAGTCGTCTACATAGCAATCAGCCCCAGCATTTT | CASSRLHSNQPQHF
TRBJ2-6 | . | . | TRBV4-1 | TGCGCCAGCAGCCAAGATTCTGCAGGGGGGGTAACTGGGGCCAACGTCCTGACTTTC | CASSQDSAGGVTGANVLTF
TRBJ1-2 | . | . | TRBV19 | TGTGCCAGTAGTCTTTCCCTTGGACGGACTGACTTCTATGGCTACACCTTC | CASSLSLGRTDFYGYTF
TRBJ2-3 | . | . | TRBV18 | TGTGCCAGCTCACCACCGACGGAGACTCGCCGGTATTTT | CASSPPTETRRYF
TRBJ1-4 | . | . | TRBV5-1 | TGCGCCAGCAGCTTGGCTTTTGGCGCAACTAATGAAAAACTGTTTTTT | CASSLAFGATNEKLFF
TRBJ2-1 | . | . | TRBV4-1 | TGCGCCAGCAGCCAAGATCTGGGATTGTTCTACAATGAGCAGTTCTTC | CASSQDLGLFYNEQFF
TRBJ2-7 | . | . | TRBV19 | TGTGCCAGTAGTAGGGCAGCACACTACGAGCAGTACTTC | CASSRAAHYEQYF
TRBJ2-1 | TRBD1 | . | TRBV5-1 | TGCGCCAGCAGCGAAACCGGACAGGCGTACAATGAGCAGTTCTTC | CASSETGQAYNEQFF
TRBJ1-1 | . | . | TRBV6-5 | TGTGCCAGCAGCTACGGACAGTACACTGAAGCTTTCTTT | CASSYGQYTEAFF
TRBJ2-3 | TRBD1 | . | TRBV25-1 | TGTGCCAGCAGTGGTAACAGGGGCCCCTTTAGCACAGATACGCAGTATTTT | CASSGNRGPFSTDTQYF
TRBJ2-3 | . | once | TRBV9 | TGTGCCAGCAGCGCCCGTTCGGAGGTGGGGGGAACAGATACGCAGTATTTT | CASSARSEVGGTDTQYF
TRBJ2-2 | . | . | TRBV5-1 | TGCGCCAGCAGAATGCAGACGAACACCGGGGAGCTGTTTTTT | CASRMQTNTGELFF
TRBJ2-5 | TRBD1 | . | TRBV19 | TGTGCCAGTAGGGTCGGCAGGGGGTCCCAGGAGACCCAGTACTTC | CASRVGRGSQETQYF
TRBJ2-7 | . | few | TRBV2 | TGTGCCAGCAGGCCACAGGGAGGGGAGCAGTACTTC | CASRPQGGEQYF
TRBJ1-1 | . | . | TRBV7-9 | TGTGCCAGCAGCTCCAGAGGGCAGAGCTTCCGGGGAGCTTTCTTT | CASSSRGQSFRGAFF
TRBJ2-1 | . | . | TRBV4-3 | TGCGCCAGCAGCCAAGATTGGGACACATATTACAATGAGCAGTTCTTC | CASSQDWDTYYNEQFF
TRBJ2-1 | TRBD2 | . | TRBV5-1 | TGCGCCAGCAGCTCTACGACTAGCGGGGGGCTTGGAAATGAGCAGTTCTTC | CASSSTTSGGLGNEQFF
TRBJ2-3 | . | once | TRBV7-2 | TGTGCCAGCAGCTTAGGACCTAGCACAGATACGCAGTATTTT | CASSLGPSTDTQYF
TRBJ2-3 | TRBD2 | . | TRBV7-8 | TGTGCCAGCAGCTCCACGGAGCGGGAGGGGGAAACGCAGTATTTT | CASSSTEREGETQYF
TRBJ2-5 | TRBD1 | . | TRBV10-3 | TGTGCCGTCGGGACAGGGGGGAAACAAGAGACCCAGTACTTC | CAVGTGGKQETQYF
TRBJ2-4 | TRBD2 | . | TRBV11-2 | TGTGCCAGCAGCCCAAGCGGGGGGAAAAACATTCAGTACTTC | CASSPSGGKNIQYF
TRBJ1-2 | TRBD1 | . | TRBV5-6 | TGTGCCAGCAGCACAGGGGTCTATGGCTACACCTTC | CASSTGVYGYTF
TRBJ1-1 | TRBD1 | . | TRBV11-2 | TGTGCCATTCTGAGGACAGGGGGCACCGAAACTTTCTTT | CAILRTGGTETFF
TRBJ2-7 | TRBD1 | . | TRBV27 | TGTGCCAGCAGTCTACAGGGGATAGGGTACGAGCAGTACTTC | CASSLQGIGYEQYF
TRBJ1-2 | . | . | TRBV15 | TGTGCCACCAGCAGAGATAGGCGGTTCTATGGCTACACCTTC | CATSRDRRFYGYTF
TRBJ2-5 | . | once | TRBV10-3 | TGTGCCATCAGTGAGGGCGGAGGAGGCCAAGAGACCCAGTACTTC | CAISEGGGGQETQYF
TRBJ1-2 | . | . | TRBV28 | TGTGCCAGCAGTTTACAGGGTAACTATGGCTACACCTTC | CASSLQGNYGYTF
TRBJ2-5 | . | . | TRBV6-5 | TGTGCCAGCAGTTCGCTCTTCTTAGCCGGGCAAGAGACCCAGTACTTC | CASSSLFLAGQETQYF
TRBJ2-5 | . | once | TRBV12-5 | TGTGCTAGTGCCTCGGACACGAAAGAGACCCAGTACTTC | CASASDTKETQYF
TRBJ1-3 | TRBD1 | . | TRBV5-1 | TGCGCCAGCAGCTCGACAGGGAACGGAAACACCATATATTTT | CASSSTGNGNTIYF
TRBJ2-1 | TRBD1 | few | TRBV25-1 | TGTGCCAGCAGGCCACAGGGGTTCCTCTACAATGAGCAGTTCTTC | CASRPQGFLYNEQFF
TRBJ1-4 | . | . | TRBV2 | TGTGCCAGCAGTGAGACAGGCAGAGAGAGAAAACTGTTTTTT | CASSETGRERKLFF
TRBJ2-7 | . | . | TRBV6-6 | TGTGCCAGCAGTTACTCCCGGGGAGGCTACGAGCAGTACTTC | CASSYSRGGYEQYF
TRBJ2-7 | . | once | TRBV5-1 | TGCGCCAGCAGCAGGGACGGGAGCTCCTACGAGCAGTACTTC | CASSRDGSSYEQYF
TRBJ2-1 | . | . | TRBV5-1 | TGCGCCAGCCGCCTAGGTTACCCCAATGAGCAGTTCTTC | CASRLGYPNEQFF
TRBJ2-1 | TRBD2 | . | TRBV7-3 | TGTGCCAGCAGCTTAAAAGCGGGAGGTGCCGTGGATGAGCAGTTCTTC | CASSLKAGGAVDEQFF
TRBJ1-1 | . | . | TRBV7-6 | TGTGCCAGCAGGAACCCGGGAGGGAACACTGAAGCTTTCTTT | CASRNPGGNTEAFF
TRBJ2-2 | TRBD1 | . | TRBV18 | TGTGCCAACTCCAGGACAGGGGGCGCGAGACAGAACACCGGGGAGCTGTTTTTT | CANSRTGGARQNTGELFF